These 17 T cell receptor beta chains share one sample of origin, sequenced in a study of CD8+ T cells in alopecia areata (dated by TCRdb to 2016 to 2018). Preparation of the library involved the immunoSEQ multiplex PCR assay. For TCR sequencing, RNA was extracted from every sample and reverse transcribed into cDNA to serve as template. TCRdb provides this immuneACCESS table in a form limited to in-frame rearrangements. Some clones are lacking; in checked studies, under half of them reflect an unresolved V gene, and why the rest are absent is not known. In this sample, about 300,000 clones appear, none counted once only. Jointly, the top ten make up 1.2% of the sample. Pooled mouse cutaneous lymph node cells were stained for CD4, CD8alpha, NKG2D, NKG2ACE and other markers and were then sorted on a BD Influx. Sequences were obtained from CD4+ T cells sorted from a lymph node. Receptor source: a C3H/HeJ mouse with alopecia areata. Mice of this strain carry the MHC haplotype H2-k.

This clone was detected only a few times. The listed genes are named as in mouse. Read sequence stops 4 residues before the CDR3 end, and the germline J gene provides the missing end. This same CDR3 is encoded by further DNA sequences in the sample. The chain links TRBV19 to TRBJ1-1; 10 positions agree with TRBD1. The CDR3 runs 14 residues. Germline V gene sequence: CDR1 FNHDT, CDR2 SITEND (reference sequence). CDR3 residues: CASSPDRGRTEVFF. The CDR3 bases that were read are TGTGCCAGCAGCCCCGACAGGGGGCGGACA.

This clone was seen a handful of times. Gene names refer to mouse genes. CDR3 DNA, as far as it was read: TGTGCCAGCGGTGATGTCCAGAAAGAC. Translation: CASGDVQKD. In full, the CDR3 is CASGDVQKDTQYF. The chain uses TRBV13-2 and TRBJ2-5; D unclear. The read comes to an end 4 residues before the CDR3 does, leaving the germline J gene to fill in the end. CDR3 length: 13 residues. The germline V gene has CDR1 NNHNN and CDR2 SYGAGS (reference sequence).

In regard to this clone: The germline and genes are mouse ones. The sequenced fragment ends 4 residues before the CDR3 boundary, so the rest is inferred from the germline J gene. The chain couples TRBV5 to TRBJ2-1, with 12 bases that match TRBD2. This CDR3 has 14 residues. The germline V gene encodes CDR1 LGHNA and CDR2 YNLKQL (reference sequence). The part of the CDR3 DNA that was read is TGTGCCAGCAGCCAGGGACTGGGGGGAGCT. It codes for CASSQGLGGA. The entire CDR3 is CASSQGLGGAEQFF.

This clone was counted only a few times. Gene names and germline refer to mouse. The read ends 4 residues shy of where the CDR3 ends; the end is completed using the germline J gene. The chain uses TRBV31 and TRBJ2-2; TRBD1 agrees at 11 bases. The germline V gene has CDR1 GKSSPN and CDR2 SITVG. The CDR3 sequence is 14 residues long. After removal of 5 bases from V and 5 bases from J, the junction contained 4 bases not matched to a gene. Here the CDR3 reads CAWADRGRTGQLYF. CDR3 DNA, as far as it was read: TGTGCCTGGGCGGACAGGGGGCGAACCGGG.

Turning to this clone: The gene symbols are mouse symbols. CDR3 DNA, as far as it was read: TGCACCTGCAGTGGGCCCGGGACTGGGGGCTCCTAT. This gives the protein CTCSGPGTGGSY. The full CDR3 protein reads CTCSGPGTGGSYEQYF. The chain is built from TRBV1 and TRBJ2-7; TRBD2 matches 11 bases. The sequence runs out 4 residues before the end of the CDR3; the remainder is reconstructed from the germline J gene. After removal of 4 bases from V and 0 bases from J, the junction contained 5 bases not matched to a gene. The CDR3 is 16 residues long. CDR1 is NSQYPW and CDR2 is LRSPGD in the germline V gene (reference sequence).

As regards this clone: Gene names refer to mouse genes. Read sequence stops 4 residues before the CDR3 end, and the germline J gene provides the missing end. V gene TRBV17 combines with J gene TRBJ2-1; 9 positions agree with TRBD2. Trimming cost V 0 bases and J 4 bases; bases outside gene matches: 7. Germline loops: CDR1 MNHDT, CDR2 YYDKIL. CDR3 length equals 17 residues. CDR3 DNA, as far as it was read: TGTGCTAGCAGTAGAGATGTGGGGGGGCGCGATTATGCT. This translates into CASSRDVGGRDYA. The full CDR3 is CASSRDVGGRDYAEQFF.

A note on this clone: The genes are named according to mouse. At the DNA level, this CDR3 is encoded by other sequences in the same sample as well. The CDR3 here is CASGATSAETLYF. The CDR3 bases that were read are TGTGCCAGCGGTGCGACAAGTGCAGAA. The chain recombines TRBV13-2 with TRBJ2-3; no clear D gene. The DNA ends 4 residues before the CDR3 does, and the rest of the CDR3 is filled in from the germline J gene. The CDR3 is made up of 13 amino acids. V was clipped by 3 bases and J by 0 bases, with 5 bases between them. Germline CDR1 and CDR2: NNHNN and SYGAGS (reference sequence).

Comment on this clone: Gene names and germline refer to mouse. The read falls 4 residues short of the CDR3 end, and the missing part is taken from the germline J gene. Other DNA sequences from this sample encode an identical CDR3 as well. This chain joins TRBV1 and TRBJ2-1, with D maybe TRBD1 (6 bases). The CDR3 loop spans 15 amino acids. The ends were cut back, 3 bases at V and 1 base at J, with 10 bases in the middle. Germline CDR1 NSQYPW, CDR2 LRSPGD (reference sequence). CDR3: CTCSASGQNYAEQFF. CDR3 DNA, as far as it was read: TGCACCTGCAGTGCGTCCGGACAGAACTATGCT.

This clone was seen only a few times. Mouse gene names and germline throughout. Sequencing ends 4 residues short of the CDR3 end; the germline J gene provides the rest. The chain links TRBV31 to TRBJ2-4, with 10 bases matching TRBD2. CDR1 is GKSSPN, CDR2 SITVG, per germline. This CDR3 contains 13 residues. Trimming took 5 bases from V and 3 from J; bases not matched to a gene: 2. The CDR3 loop is CAWGLGAQNTLYF. The sequenced part of the CDR3 DNA is TGTGCCTGGGGACTGGGGGCCCAAAAC.

In its sample, this clone was seen a few times. Gene names and germline match the mouse. The CDR3 extends 4 residues past the end of the read, so its final part is completed from the germline J gene. This sequence joins TRBV13-1 and TRBJ1-2, with D possibly being TRBD1 (5 bases). The CDR3 sequence is 14 residues long. The germline V gene encodes CDR1 NSHNY and CDR2 SYGAGN. V was shortened by 3 bases and J by 2 bases, with 11 bases between the two germline ends. CDR3 residues: CASSAGGTNSDYTF. The sequenced part of the CDR3 DNA is TGTGCCAGCAGTGCGGGGGGGACGAACTCC.

Points on this clone: A much larger clone differs by one base, so this may be a read error. Gene names are the mouse ones. The read comes to an end 4 residues before the CDR3 does, leaving the germline J gene to fill in the end. Other DNA sequences within the sample encode an identical CDR3. This chain joins TRBV19 and TRBJ1-2; 7 positions match TRBD1. The CDR3 is made up of 13 amino acids. CDR1 is FNHDT, CDR2 SITEND, per germline (reference sequence). V was clipped by 4 bases and J by 0 bases; unmatched bases: 0. This CDR3 is CASSGQANSDYTF. The sequenced CDR3 bases are TGTGCCAGCAGTGGACAGGCAAACTCC.

Details on this clone: Gene names refer to mouse genes. The DNA ends 4 residues before the CDR3 does, and the rest of the CDR3 is filled in from the germline J gene. J is TRBJ2-1 and V is TRBV5, with 8 positions matching TRBD2. From germline, CDR1 is LGHNA and CDR2 YNLKQL (reference sequence). The length of the CDR3 is 14 residues. The V segment lost 1 base and the J segment 5 bases; nucleotides outside the gene matches: 1. The CDR3 bases that were read are TGTGCCAGCAGCCAAGGCTGGGGGGATGCT. Amino acid sequence: CASSQGWGDA. The entire CDR3 protein is CASSQGWGDAEQFF.

This clone was observed a few times. Germline and genes: mouse. With the read ending 4 residues before the CDR3 end, the germline J gene is used to fill in that end. The genes are TRBV13-1 and TRBJ2-2; 12 bases are a match to TRBD2. CDR1 is NSHNY and CDR2 is SYGAGN in the germline V gene. CDR3 length equals 16 residues. The trim removed 2 bases at V and 5 bases at J, leaving 4 bases unmatched. The CDR3 bases that were read are TGTGCCAGCAGTGACCCGGGACTGGGGGGAACCGGG. Amino acid sequence: CASSDPGLGGTG. The whole CDR3 protein is CASSDPGLGGTGQLYF.

This clone was counted between two and nine times. Genes here carry mouse names. The read ends 4 residues early relative to the CDR3; the germline J gene fills the gap. This chain joins TRBV19 and TRBJ2-1; 9 bases match TRBD2. Germline CDR1 is FNHDT and CDR2 is SITEND (reference sequence). The CDR3 totals 15 residues. The junction had 5 bases not matched to a gene; V was cut back by 5 bases and J by 2 bases. CDR3 protein: CASRPRLGDYAEQFF. Incomplete CDR3 DNA: TGTGCCAGCAGGCCTCGACTGGGGGACTATGCT.

This clone has just a few counts. The gene names given are mouse names. The observed sequence ends 4 residues before the CDR3 terminus, with the missing tail filled in from the germline J gene. Other DNA sequences in the same sample also yield this CDR3. This chain joins TRBV13-2 and TRBJ2-3, with TRBD1 matching over 7 bases. J gave up 0 bases and V 0 bases, and 1 base lay outside the gene matches. Germline values: CDR1 NNHNN, CDR2 SYGAGS (reference sequence). The CDR3 spans 15 residues. CDR3 protein: CASGDAGQSAETLYF. The sequenced CDR3 bases are TGTGCCAGCGGTGATGCGGGACAGAGTGCAGAA.

Points on this clone: The gene symbols are mouse symbols. The read falls 4 residues short of the CDR3 end, and the missing part is taken from the germline J gene. Within the sample, other DNA sequences also encode this same CDR3. This chain joins TRBV17 and TRBJ2-3; TRBD1 is a possible D gene (6 bases). V gave up 3 bases and J gave up 0 bases, with 10 bases separating them. The CDR3 extends over 15 amino acids. CDR1 MNHDT and CDR2 YYDKIL come from the germline V gene. CDR3 DNA (partial): TGTGCTAGCAGTAGGGGAACAGGGAGTGCAGAA. Its protein is CASSRGTGSAE. From start to end, the CDR3 is CASSRGTGSAETLYF.

This clone was detected many times. The gene names here belong to mouse. The read ends 4 residues before the CDR3 terminus; that terminus is restored from the germline J gene. Other DNA variants within this sample encode the same CDR3. V and J are TRBV29 and TRBJ2-5, with TRBD1 matching over 7 bases. The CDR3 has 13 amino acids. CDR1 and CDR2 from the germline V gene are MSHET and SYDVDS. Germline trimming cut 4 bases from V and 2 bases from J; bases unmatched to any gene: 0. CDR3 bases read: TGTGCTAGCAGTTGGGACAGCCAAGAC. Protein: CASSWDSQD. The complete CDR3 sequence is CASSWDSQDTQYF.